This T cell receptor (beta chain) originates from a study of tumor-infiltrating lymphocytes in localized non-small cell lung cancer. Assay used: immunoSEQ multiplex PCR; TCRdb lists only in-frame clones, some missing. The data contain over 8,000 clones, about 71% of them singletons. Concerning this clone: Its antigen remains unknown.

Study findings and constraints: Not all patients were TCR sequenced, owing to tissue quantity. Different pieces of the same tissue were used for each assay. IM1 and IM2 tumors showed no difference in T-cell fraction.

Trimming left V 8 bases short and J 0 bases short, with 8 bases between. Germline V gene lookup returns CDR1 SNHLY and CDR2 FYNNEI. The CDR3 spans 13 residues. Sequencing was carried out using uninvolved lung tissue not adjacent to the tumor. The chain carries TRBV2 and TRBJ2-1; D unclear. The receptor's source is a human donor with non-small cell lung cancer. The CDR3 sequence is CASVLSSYNEQFF. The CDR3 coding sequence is TGTGCCAGCGTTCTAAGCTCCTACAATGAGCAGTTCTTC.